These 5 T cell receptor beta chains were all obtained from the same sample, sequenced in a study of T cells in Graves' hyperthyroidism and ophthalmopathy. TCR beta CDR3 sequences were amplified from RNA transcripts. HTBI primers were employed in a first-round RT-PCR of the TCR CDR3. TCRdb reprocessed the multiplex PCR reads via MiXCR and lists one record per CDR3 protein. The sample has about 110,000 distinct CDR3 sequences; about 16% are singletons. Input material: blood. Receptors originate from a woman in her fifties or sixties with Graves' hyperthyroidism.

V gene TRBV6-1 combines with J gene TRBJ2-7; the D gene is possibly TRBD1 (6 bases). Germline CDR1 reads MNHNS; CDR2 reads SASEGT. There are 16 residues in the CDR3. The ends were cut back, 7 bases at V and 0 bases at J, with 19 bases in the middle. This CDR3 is CASTPPSRGFSYEQYF. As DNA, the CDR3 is TGTGCCAGCACCCCACCCTCCAGGGGATTCTCCTACGAGCAGTACTTC.

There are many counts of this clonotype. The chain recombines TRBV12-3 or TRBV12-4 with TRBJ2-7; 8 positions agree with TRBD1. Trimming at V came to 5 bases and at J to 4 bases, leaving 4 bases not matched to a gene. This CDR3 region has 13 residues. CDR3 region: CASSRTGRYEQYV. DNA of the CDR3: TGTGCCAGCAGTCGGACAGGGAGATACGAGCAGTACGTC.

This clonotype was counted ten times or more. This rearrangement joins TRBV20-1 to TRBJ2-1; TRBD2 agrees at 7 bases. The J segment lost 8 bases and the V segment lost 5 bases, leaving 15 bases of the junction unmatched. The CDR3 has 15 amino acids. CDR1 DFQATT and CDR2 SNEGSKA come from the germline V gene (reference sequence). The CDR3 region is CSALPGGRGGDEQFF. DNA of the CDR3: TGCAGTGCTCTCCCTGGGGGGAGGGGTGGGGATGAGCAGTTCTTC.

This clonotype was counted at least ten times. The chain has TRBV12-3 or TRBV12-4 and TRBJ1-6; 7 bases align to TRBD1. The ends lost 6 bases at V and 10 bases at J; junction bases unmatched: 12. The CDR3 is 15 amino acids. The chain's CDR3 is CASSSRQGEGSPLHF. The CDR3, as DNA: TGTGCCAGCAGCAGCCGACAGGGAGAAGGATCACCCCTCCACTTT.

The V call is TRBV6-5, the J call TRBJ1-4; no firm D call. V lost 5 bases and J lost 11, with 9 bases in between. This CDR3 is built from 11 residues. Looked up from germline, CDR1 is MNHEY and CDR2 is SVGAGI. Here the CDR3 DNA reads TGTGCCAGCAGTCTACTAGAGAAACTGTTTTTT. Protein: CASSLLEKLFF.